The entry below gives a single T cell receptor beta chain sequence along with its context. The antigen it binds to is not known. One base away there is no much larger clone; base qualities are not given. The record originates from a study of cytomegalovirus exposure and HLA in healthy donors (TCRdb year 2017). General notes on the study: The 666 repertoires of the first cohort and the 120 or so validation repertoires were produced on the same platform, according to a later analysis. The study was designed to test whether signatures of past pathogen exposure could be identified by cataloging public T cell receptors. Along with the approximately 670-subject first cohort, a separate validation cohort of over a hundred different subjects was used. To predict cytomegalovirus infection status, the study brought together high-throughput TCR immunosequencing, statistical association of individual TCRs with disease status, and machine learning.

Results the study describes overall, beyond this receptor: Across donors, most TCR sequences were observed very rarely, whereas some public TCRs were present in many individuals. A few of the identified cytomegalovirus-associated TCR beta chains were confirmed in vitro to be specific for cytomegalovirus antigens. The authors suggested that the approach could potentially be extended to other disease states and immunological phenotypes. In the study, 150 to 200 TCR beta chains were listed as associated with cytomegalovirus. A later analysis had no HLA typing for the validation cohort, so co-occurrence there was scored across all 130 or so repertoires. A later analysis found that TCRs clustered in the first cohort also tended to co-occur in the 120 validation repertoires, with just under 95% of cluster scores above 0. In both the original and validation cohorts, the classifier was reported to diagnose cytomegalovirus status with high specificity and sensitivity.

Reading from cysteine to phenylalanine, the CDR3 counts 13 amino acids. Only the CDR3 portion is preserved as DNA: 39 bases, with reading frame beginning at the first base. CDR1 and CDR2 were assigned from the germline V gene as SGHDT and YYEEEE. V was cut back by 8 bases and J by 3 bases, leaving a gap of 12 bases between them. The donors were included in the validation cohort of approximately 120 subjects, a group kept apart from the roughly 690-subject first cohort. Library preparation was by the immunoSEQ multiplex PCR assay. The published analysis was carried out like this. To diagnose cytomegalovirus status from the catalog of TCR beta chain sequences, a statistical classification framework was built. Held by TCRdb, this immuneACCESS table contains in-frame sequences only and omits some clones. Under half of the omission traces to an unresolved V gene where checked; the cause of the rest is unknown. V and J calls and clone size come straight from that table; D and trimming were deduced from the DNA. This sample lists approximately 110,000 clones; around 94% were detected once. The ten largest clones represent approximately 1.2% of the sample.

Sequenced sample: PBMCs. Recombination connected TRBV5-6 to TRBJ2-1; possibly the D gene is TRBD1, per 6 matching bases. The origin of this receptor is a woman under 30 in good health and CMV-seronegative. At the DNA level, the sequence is TGTGCCAGTAACAGGGCTAACTACAATGAGCAGTTCTTC. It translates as CASNRANYNEQFF.